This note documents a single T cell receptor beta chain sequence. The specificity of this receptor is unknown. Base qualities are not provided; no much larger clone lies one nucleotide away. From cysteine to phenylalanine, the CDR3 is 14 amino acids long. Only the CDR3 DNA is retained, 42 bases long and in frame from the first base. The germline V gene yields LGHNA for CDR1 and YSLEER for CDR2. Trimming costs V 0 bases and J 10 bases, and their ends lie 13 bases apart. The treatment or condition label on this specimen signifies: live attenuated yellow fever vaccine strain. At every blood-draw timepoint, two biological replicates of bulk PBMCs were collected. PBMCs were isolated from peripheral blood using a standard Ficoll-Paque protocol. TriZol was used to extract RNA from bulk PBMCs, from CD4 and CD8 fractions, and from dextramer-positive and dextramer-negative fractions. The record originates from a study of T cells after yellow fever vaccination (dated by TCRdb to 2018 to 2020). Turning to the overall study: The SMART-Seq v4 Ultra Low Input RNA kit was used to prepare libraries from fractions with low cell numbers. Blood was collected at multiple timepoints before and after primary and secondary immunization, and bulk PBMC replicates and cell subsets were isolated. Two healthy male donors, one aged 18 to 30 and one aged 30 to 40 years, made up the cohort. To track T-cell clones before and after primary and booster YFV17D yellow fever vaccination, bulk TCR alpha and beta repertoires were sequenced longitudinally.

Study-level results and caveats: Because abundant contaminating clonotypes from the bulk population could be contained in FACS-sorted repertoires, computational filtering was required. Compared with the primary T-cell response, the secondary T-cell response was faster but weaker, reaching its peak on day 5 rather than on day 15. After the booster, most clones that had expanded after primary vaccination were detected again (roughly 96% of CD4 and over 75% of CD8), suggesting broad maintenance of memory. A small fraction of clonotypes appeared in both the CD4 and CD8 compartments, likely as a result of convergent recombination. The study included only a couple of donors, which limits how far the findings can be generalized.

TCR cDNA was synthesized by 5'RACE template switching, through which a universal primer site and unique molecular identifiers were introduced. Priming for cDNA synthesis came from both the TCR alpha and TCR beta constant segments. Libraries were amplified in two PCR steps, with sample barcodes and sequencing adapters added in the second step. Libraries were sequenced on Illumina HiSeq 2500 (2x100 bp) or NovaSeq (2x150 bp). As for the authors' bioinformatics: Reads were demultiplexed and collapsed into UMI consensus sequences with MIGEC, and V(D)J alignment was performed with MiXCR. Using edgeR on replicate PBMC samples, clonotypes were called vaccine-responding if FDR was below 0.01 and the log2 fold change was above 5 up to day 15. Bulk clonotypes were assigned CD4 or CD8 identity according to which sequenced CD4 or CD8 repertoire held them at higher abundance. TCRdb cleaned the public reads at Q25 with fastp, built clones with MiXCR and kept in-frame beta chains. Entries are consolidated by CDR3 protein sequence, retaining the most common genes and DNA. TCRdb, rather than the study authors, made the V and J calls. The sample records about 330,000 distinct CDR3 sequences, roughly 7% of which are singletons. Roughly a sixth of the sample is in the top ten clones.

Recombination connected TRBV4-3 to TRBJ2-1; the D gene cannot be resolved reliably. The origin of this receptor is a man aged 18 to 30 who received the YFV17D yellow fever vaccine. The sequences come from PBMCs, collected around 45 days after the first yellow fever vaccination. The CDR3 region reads CASSQDREDTEQFF. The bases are TGCGCCAGCAGCCAAGATCGCGAAGACACAGAGCAGTTCTTC.